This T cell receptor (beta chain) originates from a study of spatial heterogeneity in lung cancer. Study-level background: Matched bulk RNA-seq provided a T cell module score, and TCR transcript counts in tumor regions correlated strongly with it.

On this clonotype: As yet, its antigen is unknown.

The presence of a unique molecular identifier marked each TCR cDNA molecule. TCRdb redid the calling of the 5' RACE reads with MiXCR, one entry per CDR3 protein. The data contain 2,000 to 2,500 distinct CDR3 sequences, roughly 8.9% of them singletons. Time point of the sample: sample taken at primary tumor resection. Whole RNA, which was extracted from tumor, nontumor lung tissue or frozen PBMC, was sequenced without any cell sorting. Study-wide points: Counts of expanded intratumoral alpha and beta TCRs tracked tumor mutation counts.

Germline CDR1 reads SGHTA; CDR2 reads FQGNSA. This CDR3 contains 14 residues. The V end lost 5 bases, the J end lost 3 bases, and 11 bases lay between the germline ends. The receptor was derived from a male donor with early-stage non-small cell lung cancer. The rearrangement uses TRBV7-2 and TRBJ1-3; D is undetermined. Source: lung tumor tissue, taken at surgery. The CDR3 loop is CASSPTVGGNTIYF. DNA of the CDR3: TGTGCCAGCAGCCCCACGGTGGGTGGAAACACCATATATTTT.